The present TCR gamma chain was sequenced within a study of gamma-delta chains in newborns, infants, children. Across the whole study: Innate gammadelta T cells reportedly expand polyclonally right after birth, driven by microbial exposure, per the title.

TCRdb re-identified clones in the reads via CATT. The sample has under 5,000 gamma-chain clones; about 55% are singletons. Concerning this clone: The junction shows a germline mismatch at one end, possibly a read error.

The CDR3 has 11 amino acids. The V gene's germline CDR1 is EGSNGY and CDR2 YDSYNSKV. The source material was blood. This chain links TRGV2 with TRGJ1 or TRGJ2. Matching the DNA to germline supplied the J gene, which TCRdb does not give. The sequence was collected from a child who was a newborn, infant or young child, either healthy, febrile or measles-vaccinated (not recorded which). The CDR3 sequence is CATWAGYKKLF. The CDR3 DNA reads TGTGCCACCTGGGCCGGGTATAAGAAACTCTTT.